This T cell receptor (beta chain) was retrieved from a study of tumor and adjacent non-tumor tissue in lung cancer. Study outcomes and limitations: Significantly higher TCR diversity was found in tumor than normal lung.

About this clonotype itself: Its specificity is not known.

The CDR3 consists of 14 residues. Trimming shortened V by 6 bases and J by 7 bases, and 21 bases separated the two germline ends. Germline V gives CDR1 SQVTM, CDR2 ANQGSEA. TCRbeta libraries were built with three rounds of nested PCR, modified from ARM-PCR. MiXCR was run by TCRdb on the multiplex PCR reads, yielding one entry per CDR3 protein. The data contain 70,000 to 90,000 distinct CDR3 sequences, about 82% of them seen just once; the ten biggest clones take up around half. The template was RNA from unsorted bulk tissue. More than 3 cm separated this lung sample from the edge of the tumor. This chain joins TRBV29-1 and TRBJ2-5, with a tentative D call TRBD1 (5 bases). This clonotype was sampled from a man aged 55 to 70 with non-small cell lung cancer. The sample consisted of distant non-tumor lung tissue. For the CDR3, the DNA is TGCAGCGTCGCCTCACTGACAGTTGCATGGACCCAGTACTTC. The encoded protein is CSVASLTVAWTQYF.